This T cell receptor (beta chain) was sequenced during a study of post-analysis software for immune sequencing data. Study as a whole: Included courses were relapsing-remitting and secondary progressive multiple sclerosis; progressive-relapsing multiple sclerosis was also included. General study findings and limits: Elevated frequency relative to controls characterized roughly 5 TRBV segments in patients, TRBV5-6, TRBV5-1 and TRBV20-1 among them.

In regard to this clonotype: The antigen remains undetermined.

The CDR3 totals 17 residues. Unmatched junction bases numbered 12, after V lost 4 bases and J lost 5 bases. Germline CDR1 reads SGHDT; CDR2 reads YYEEEE. Unique molecular identifiers tagged the TCR beta cDNA libraries. From the PCR reads, TCRdb called clonotypes with MiXCR, one entry per CDR3 protein. The table records more than 450,000 distinct CDR3 sequences, 34% of them present only once. The chain joins TRBV5-6 to TRBJ2-5, with 12 bases lining up with TRBD1. This TCR was recovered from a girl under 18 with multiple sclerosis. Material: blood. The CDR3 loop is CASSDPPGQGAGETQYF. The CDR3 DNA reads as TGTGCCAGCAGCGACCCTCCGGGACAGGGGGCTGGGGAGACCCAGTACTTC.